Below, 25 T cell receptor beta chains from the same sample are listed, as sequenced in a study of cytomegalovirus exposure and HLA in healthy donors. The PCR contained 60 Vbeta and 13 Jbeta primers. Libraries were prepared by immunoSEQ multiplex PCR; TCRdb keeps only in-frame clonotypes and omits some of them. Listed are more than 100,000 clones; around 4% falls within the top ten. The sequenced sample was PBMCs. Source of these receptors: a young man in good health and CMV-seronegative.

The chain joins TRBV30 to TRBJ1-1; the D gene is possibly TRBD1 (5 bases). The V and J ends lost 4 bases and 1 base respectively, with 7 bases between them. Germline CDR1 is GTSNPN and CDR2 is SVGIG (reference sequence). The CDR3 contains 12 residues. The CDR3 reads CAWNRQNTEAFF. The CDR3 nucleotides read TGTGCCTGGAACAGGCAGAACACTGAAGCTTTCTTT.

V gene TRBV5-4 combines with J gene TRBJ2-1; 11 bases map to TRBD2. The CDR3 loop spans 19 amino acids. The V gene's germline CDR1 is SGHNT and CDR2 YYREEE (reference sequence). The J segment lost 2 bases and the V segment lost 0 bases, leaving 10 bases of the junction unmatched. The CDR3 loop is CASSLVFGRGLAAYNEQFF. In nucleotides, the CDR3 is TGTGCCAGCAGCTTGGTATTTGGTCGGGGACTAGCGGCCTACAATGAGCAGTTCTTC.

The V and J genes are TRBV5-1 and TRBJ1-5; D uncertain. Germline V gene data show CDR1 as SGHRS and CDR2 as YFSETQ. Trimming took 4 bases from V and 0 from J, leaving 5 bases between them. This CDR3 spans 13 amino acids. The CDR3 is CASSLGSNQPQHF. The CDR3 nucleotides are TGCGCCAGCAGCCTCGGTAGCAATCAGCCCCAGCATTTT.

The chain employs TRBV6-5 and TRBJ2-2, with TRBD2 as a possible D gene (6 bases). V lost 0 bases and J lost 7, with 9 bases in between. The germline V gene encodes CDR1 MNHEY and CDR2 SVGAGI. This CDR3 spans 14 amino acids. Here the CDR3 reads CASSYSVGLGELFF. Here the CDR3 DNA reads TGTGCCAGCAGTTACTCGGTGGGACTCGGGGAGCTGTTTTTT.

The chain recombines TRBV2 with TRBJ2-3; D may be TRBD2 (6 bases). V was clipped by 6 bases and J by 6 bases, with 25 bases between them. The CDR3 spans 17 residues. Per germline, CDR1 SNHLY and CDR2 FYNNEI. The CDR3 nucleotides read TGTGCCAGCAGGCGTAGGGACCCCGGAGGGGTACAGGATACGCAGTATTTT. Translating it yields CASRRRDPGGVQDTQYF.

The chain couples TRBV2 to TRBJ2-5; D unclear. The CDR3 has 14 amino acids. Trimming took off 2 bases at V and 1 base at J, with 8 bases between the two ends. Germline CDR1 SNHLY, CDR2 FYNNEI. The CDR3 nucleotides read TGTGCCAGCAGTGAAATGGCAGTCCAAGAGACCCAGTACTTC. Its protein is CASSEMAVQETQYF.

This chain uses TRBV4-2 with TRBJ2-7; no clear D gene. Per germline, CDR1 LGHNA and CDR2 YNFKEQ. The length of the CDR3 is 18 residues. Trimming pared 0 bases from V and 0 bases from J, leaving 18 bases between. Written as DNA, the CDR3 is TGTGCCAGCAGCCAAGATATACCGTCGTCTCCGAGCTCCTACGAGCAGTACTTC. Translation: CASSQDIPSSPSSYEQYF.

This rearrangement joins TRBV6-6 to TRBJ2-7; D perhaps matches TRBD1 (7 bases). Trimming cost V 5 bases and J 6 bases, with 8 bases left between them. This CDR3 has 11 amino acids. Germline V CDR1 and CDR2: MNHNY, SVGAGI (reference sequence). In DNA, the CDR3 is TGTGCCAGCAGTCAGGGGGGCGAGCAGTACTTC. This gives the protein CASSQGGEQYF.

The chain carries TRBV5-1 and TRBJ1-1; D call uncertain. Germline assignment: CDR1 SGHRS and CDR2 YFSETQ. The V end lost 0 bases, the J end lost 0 bases, and 9 bases lay between the germline ends. The CDR3 contains 15 residues. CDR3 in amino acids: CASSLGDSMNTEAFF. The DNA for the CDR3 is TGCGCCAGCAGCTTGGGTGACTCAATGAACACTGAAGCTTTCTTT.

The chain recombines TRBV11-3 with TRBJ2-1; the match to TRBD2 covers 8 bases. After removal of 2 bases from V and 4 bases from J, the junction contained 1 base not matched to a gene. The CDR3 has 14 residues. Looked up from germline, CDR1 is SGHNT and CDR2 is YENEEA. The CDR3 DNA follows: TGTGCCAGCAGCTTAACTAGCGGATACAATGAGCAGTTCTTC. The encoded protein is CASSLTSGYNEQFF.

This rearrangement joins TRBV6-5 to TRBJ1-4; TRBD1 agrees at 10 bases. V was clipped by 6 bases and J by 5 bases; unmatched bases: 6. CDR1 MNHEY and CDR2 SVGAGI come from the germline V gene. CDR3 length equals 15 residues. CDR3 sequence: CASRGQGSVNEKLFF. The CDR3 DNA follows: TGTGCCAGCAGGGGACAGGGGTCTGTAAATGAAAAACTGTTTTTT.

The chain links TRBV5-8 to TRBJ2-1; 7 nucleotides match TRBD2. V dropped 5 bases and J dropped 8; count of bases not matched to a gene: 10. The CDR3 has 14 amino acids. The germline V gene has CDR1 SGHTS and CDR2 YDEGEE. The CDR3 is CASRPYGRRDEQFF. CDR3 nucleotides: TGTGCCAGCAGACCCTACGGGAGGCGGGATGAGCAGTTCTTC.

The rearrangement uses TRBV11-3 and TRBJ2-1; 11 nucleotides line up with TRBD2. This CDR3 has 15 residues. With V trimmed by 5 bases and J by 8 bases, 8 bases remained unmatched. Germline CDR1 reads SGHNT; CDR2 reads YENEEA. CDR3 nucleotide sequence: TGTGCCAGCAGCCCCGGGACTAGCGGAGAGGATGAGCAGTTCTTC. Translation gives CASSPGTSGEDEQFF.

The chain uses TRBV5-1 and TRBJ2-2; TRBD1 matches 9 bases. Losses at the gene ends were 2 bases for V and 7 bases for J; bases not matched to a gene: 6. Germline lookup yields CDR1 SGHRS and CDR2 YFSETQ. The CDR3 has 15 residues. DNA for the CDR3: TGCGCCAGCAGCTTCCTAGGACAGGGGCACGGGGAGCTGTTTTTT. Translating gives CASSFLGQGHGELFF.

J is TRBJ2-7 and V is TRBV27; 8 positions match TRBD2. This CDR3 spans 16 amino acids. CDR1 and CDR2 from the germline V gene are MNHEY and SMNVEV (reference sequence). V shed 2 bases and J 3 bases; nucleotides not matched to a gene: 9. The CDR3 DNA is TGTGCCAGCAGTTTACAAAGCGGGGGCCGCGGCTACGAGCAGTACTTC. Encoded protein: CASSLQSGGRGYEQYF.

The chain carries TRBV2 and TRBJ2-1; possibly TRBD1 for D (6 bases). V dropped 4 bases and J dropped 4 bases, with 11 bases sitting between them. The CDR3 totals 14 residues. The germline gives CDR1 SNHLY, CDR2 FYNNEI. CDR3 protein: CASSVRTAYNEQFF. CDR3 sequence (DNA): TGTGCCAGCAGTGTTAGGACAGCATACAATGAGCAGTTCTTC.

The rearrangement uses TRBV7-2 and TRBJ2-7; 8 nucleotides align to TRBD2. The CDR3 contains 15 residues. CDR1 is SGHTA and CDR2 is FQGNSA in the germline V gene. With V trimmed by 6 bases and J by 1 base, 8 bases remained unmatched. Here the CDR3 DNA reads TGTGCCAGCAGTCCATTGACTAGCGCATCCTACGAGCAGTACTTC. Translating gives CASSPLTSASYEQYF.

This chain joins TRBV6-5 and TRBJ2-3; 11 bases agree with TRBD2. V lost 6 bases to trimming and J lost 5 bases; unmatched junction nucleotides: 7. Germline loops: CDR1 MNHEY, CDR2 SVGAGI. The CDR3 contains 15 residues. CDR3 region: CASRLLAGAVDTQYF. CDR3 nucleotides: TGTGCCAGCAGACTACTAGCGGGAGCTGTAGATACGCAGTATTTT.

The rearrangement uses TRBV19 and TRBJ1-4; TRBD1 aligns across 8 bases. The CDR3 sequence is 14 residues long. The V segment lost 5 bases and the J segment 6 bases; nucleotides outside the gene matches: 5. Looked up from germline, CDR1 is LNHDA and CDR2 is SQIVND (reference sequence). The CDR3 region is CASSRQGRDEKLFF. The CDR3 DNA sequence: TGTGCCAGTAGTCGACAGGGGCGTGATGAAAAACTGTTTTTT.

The chain uses TRBV7-2 and TRBJ2-7; TRBD2 might be the D (5 bases). Germline CDR1 and CDR2: SGHTA and FQGNSA. The CDR3 runs to 17 residues. Trimming shortened V by 5 bases and J by 5 bases, and 25 bases separated the two germline ends. CDR3 nucleotide sequence: TGTGCCAGCAGCGCCAATGGCCCTCGCGGAGGAGGAAACGAGCAGTACTTC. Amino acids: CASSANGPRGGGNEQYF.

The rearrangement links TRBV28 to TRBJ2-5; D is perhaps TRBD2 (6 bases). CDR3 size: 16 residues. CDR1 MDHEN and CDR2 SYDVKM come from the germline V gene. Trimming cost V 4 bases and J 5 bases, with 20 bases left between them. This CDR3 is CASSSAGTRRWETQYF. CDR3 nucleotides: TGTGCCAGCAGTTCGGCGGGGACCCGTAGGTGGGAGACCCAGTACTTC.

CDR3 sequence reads: CASSLGSFYNEQFF. Written as DNA, the CDR3 is TGTGCCAGCAGCTTAGGTTCGTTTTACAATGAGCAGTTCTTC. The rearrangement uses TRBV13 and TRBJ2-1; D is uncertain. Germline CDR1 reads PRHDT; CDR2 reads FYEKMQ (reference sequence). Trimming took off 0 bases at V and 4 bases at J, with 7 bases between the two ends. This CDR3 comprises 14 residues. The complete variable domain, with remaining parts taken from reference TRBV13 and TRBJ2-1, reads AAGVIQSPRHLIKEKRETATLKCYPIPRHDTVYWYQQGPGQDPQFLISFYEKMQSDKGSIPDRFSAQQFSDYHSELNMSSLELGDSALYFCASSLGSFYNEQFFGPGTRLTVL.

The rearrangement links TRBV9 to TRBJ2-2; TRBD1 is a possible D gene (6 bases). V was pared by 2 bases and J by 2 bases, with 13 bases between. The length of the CDR3 is 16 residues. Germline CDR1 and CDR2: SGDLS and YYNGEE. CDR3 region: CASSVHRASNTGELFF. In nucleotides, the CDR3 is TGTGCCAGCAGCGTCCACAGGGCCTCTAACACCGGGGAGCTGTTTTTT.

V is TRBV28 and J is TRBJ2-7; unclear D gene. The CDR3 contains 14 residues. V lost 5 bases to trimming and J lost 4 bases, with 15 bases between them. CDR1 MDHEN and CDR2 SYDVKM come from the germline V gene. CDR3 residues: CASSPPAVRYEQYF. CDR3 sequence (DNA): TGTGCCAGCAGTCCCCCCGCTGTCAGGTACGAGCAGTACTTC.

The chain couples TRBV5-1 to TRBJ2-5, with D maybe TRBD1 (6 bases). This CDR3 contains 13 residues. V was trimmed by 4 bases and J by 3 bases, leaving 10 bases between them. From germline, CDR1 is SGHRS and CDR2 YFSETQ. CDR3 bases: TGCGCCAGCAGCATACGGACAGAAGAGACCCAGTACTTC. As protein: CASSIRTEETQYF.